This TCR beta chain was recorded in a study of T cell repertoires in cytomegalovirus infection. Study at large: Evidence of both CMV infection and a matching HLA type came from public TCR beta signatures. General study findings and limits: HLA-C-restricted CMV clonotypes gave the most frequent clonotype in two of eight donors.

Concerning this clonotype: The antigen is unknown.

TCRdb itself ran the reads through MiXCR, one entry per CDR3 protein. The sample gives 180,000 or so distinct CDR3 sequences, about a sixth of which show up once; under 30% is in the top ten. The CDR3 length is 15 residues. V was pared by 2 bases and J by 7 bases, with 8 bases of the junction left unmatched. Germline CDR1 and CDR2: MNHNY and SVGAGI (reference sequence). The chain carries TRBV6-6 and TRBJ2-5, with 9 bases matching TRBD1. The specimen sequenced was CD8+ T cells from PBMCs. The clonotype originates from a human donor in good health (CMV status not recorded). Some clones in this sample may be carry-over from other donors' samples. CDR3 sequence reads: CASSYPRTGDRTQYF. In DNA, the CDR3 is TGTGCCAGCAGTTACCCGAGGACAGGGGATAGGACCCAGTACTTC.